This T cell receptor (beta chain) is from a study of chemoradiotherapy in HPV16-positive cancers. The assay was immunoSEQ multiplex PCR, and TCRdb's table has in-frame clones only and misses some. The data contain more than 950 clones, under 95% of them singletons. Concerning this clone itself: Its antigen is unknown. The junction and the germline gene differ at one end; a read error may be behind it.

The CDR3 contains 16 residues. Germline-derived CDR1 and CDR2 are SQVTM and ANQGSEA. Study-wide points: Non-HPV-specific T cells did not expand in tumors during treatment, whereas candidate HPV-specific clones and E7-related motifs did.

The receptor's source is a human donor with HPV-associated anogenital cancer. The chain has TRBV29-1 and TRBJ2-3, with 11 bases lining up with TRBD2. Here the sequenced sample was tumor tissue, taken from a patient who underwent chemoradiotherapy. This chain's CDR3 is CSVVASGGPRTDAQYF. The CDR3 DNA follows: TGCAGCGTTGTGGCTAGCGGGGGGCCTCGCACAGATGCGCAGTATTTT.